The 3 T cell receptor beta chains presented below share a single source sample, sequenced in a study of blood T cell repertoires in COVID-19. The assay was immunoSEQ multiplex PCR, and TCRdb's table has in-frame clones only and misses some. The data hold a few hundred thousand clones, with about nine tenths observed a single time. Source material: peripheral blood. These TCRs come from a woman aged 50 to 60 with COVID-19, enrolled during active disease.

This clone was observed many times. This chain connects TRBV3-1 (or the pseudogene TRBV3-2) to TRBJ2-1, with TRBD1 identical over 9 bases. V shed 4 bases, J shed 8 bases, and the junction held 9 bases outside the gene matches. Germline lookup yields CDR1 LGHDT and CDR2 YNNKEL (reference sequence). This CDR3 spans 15 amino acids. The CDR3 DNA sequence: TGTGCCAGCAGCCGAAGACAGGGGGTCAGAGATGAGCAGTTCTTC. As protein: CASSRRQGVRDEQFF.

CDR3 in amino acids: CASSKTGTVISNQPQHF. The DNA for the CDR3 is TGTGCCAGCAGTAAAACCGGGACAGTGATAAGCAATCAGCCCCAGCATTTT. This chain links TRBV28 with TRBJ1-5, with 7 bases that match TRBD1. Germline V CDR1 and CDR2: MDHEN, SYDVKM. The CDR3 is 17 residues long. V shed 5 bases and J 1 base; nucleotides not matched to a gene: 11.

V usage is TRBV6-4 and J usage is TRBJ2-1; 13 bases are shared with TRBD2. Germline CDR1 is MRHNA and CDR2 is SNTAGT. The CDR3 totals 15 residues. After removal of 2 bases from V and 8 bases from J, the junction contained 3 bases not matched to a gene. The chain's CDR3 is CASSDGTSGTHEQFF. CDR3 sequence (DNA): TGTGCCAGCAGTGACGGGACTAGCGGGACACATGAGCAGTTCTTC.